This passage covers 8 T cell receptor beta chains from one sample sequenced in a study of CD8 T cells in ankylosing spondylitis. TCRdb reprocessed the 5' RACE reads via MiXCR and lists one record per CDR3 protein. The data hold tens of thousands of distinct CDR3 sequences, with about 3% observed a single time. Sequenced: blood, either unsorted or a sorted T cell fraction (not recorded which). The receptors come from a male donor with ankylosing spondylitis or in good health (not recorded which).

In its sample, this clonotype was seen many times. The J gene is TRBJ2-5, the V gene TRBV9; 11 bases map to TRBD2. The junction had 7 bases not matched to a gene; V was cut back by 2 bases and J by 1 base. The CDR3 covers 17 residues. Germline CDR1 and CDR2: SGDLS and YYNGEE. CDR3 nucleotides: TGTGCCAGCAGCGTGGACACTAGCGGGGGACTCCAAGAGACCCAGTACTTC. Translated, it gives CASSVDTSGGLQETQYF.

This clonotype appeared many times. The J gene is TRBJ1-4, the V gene TRBV9; TRBD1 matches 10 bases. CDR1 is SGDLS, CDR2 YYNGEE, per germline. The CDR3 is made up of 14 amino acids. V lost 2 bases to trimming and J lost 8 bases; unmatched junction nucleotides: 3. In DNA form, the CDR3 reads TGTGCCAGCAGCGTTGGGACAGGGGTCGAAAAACTGTTTTTT. This sequence encodes CASSVGTGVEKLFF.

The table lists this clonotype with many counts. V is TRBV9 and J is TRBJ2-3; 7 bases line up with TRBD2. J lost 2 bases, V lost 5 bases, and 8 bases had no gene match. CDR1 and CDR2 from the germline V gene are SGDLS and YYNGEE. This CDR3 contains 15 residues. This CDR3 is CASSPSGLSTDTQYF. CDR3 coding DNA: TGTGCCAGCAGTCCTAGCGGTCTTTCCACAGATACGCAGTATTTT.

In this sample, this clonotype turned up many times. The rearrangement links TRBV9 to TRBJ2-1; maybe TRBD1 (7 bases). CDR3 length: 14 amino acids. Trimming took 3 bases from V and 8 from J, leaving 15 bases between them. The germline gives CDR1 SGDLS, CDR2 YYNGEE. The CDR3 region is CASSEPQGGDEQFF. For the CDR3, the DNA is TGTGCCAGCAGCGAACCGCAGGGGGGAGATGAGCAGTTCTTC. The full variable domain, completed using reference TRBV9 and TRBJ2-1, is DSGVTQTPKHLITATGQRVTLRCSPRSGDLSVYWYQQSLDQGLQFLIQYYNGEERAKGNILERFSAQQFPDLHSELNLSSLELGDSALYFCASSEPQGGDEQFFGPGTRLTVL.

This clonotype was seen ten or more times. This chain uses TRBV9 with TRBJ2-2; 7 bases line up with TRBD2. V shed 5 bases and J 4 bases; nucleotides not matched to a gene: 8. CDR1 and CDR2 from the germline V gene are SGDLS and YYNGEE. The CDR3 consists of 15 residues. The CDR3 bases are TGTGCCAGCAGGGCTAGCGGAGAGGGCACCGGGGAGCTGTTTTTT. It yields the protein CASRASGEGTGELFF.

Ten or more counts support this clonotype. This rearrangement joins TRBV9 to TRBJ2-5, with TRBD2 identical over 12 bases. The CDR3 spans 17 residues. Germline V gives CDR1 SGDLS, CDR2 YYNGEE. With 0 bases clipped from V and 3 bases from J, the junction kept 6 bases outside the gene matches. CDR3: CASSVDTSGGLKETQYF. The CDR3 DNA reads TGTGCCAGCAGCGTAGATACTAGCGGGGGGTTAAAAGAGACCCAGTACTTC. Variable domain in full (rest from reference TRBV9 and TRBJ2-5): DSGVTQTPKHLITATGQRVTLRCSPRSGDLSVYWYQQSLDQGLQFLIQYYNGEERAKGNILERFSAQQFPDLHSELNLSSLELGDSALYFCASSVDTSGGLKETQYFGPGTRLLVL.

This clonotype was seen ten or more times. The chain uses TRBV9 and TRBJ2-2; 7 nucleotides line up with TRBD2. This CDR3 has 13 amino acids. Trimming removed 3 bases from V and 6 bases from J; junction bases left unmatched: 2. Per germline, CDR1 SGDLS and CDR2 YYNGEE. The CDR3 here is CASSGTSPGELFF. CDR3 coding DNA: TGTGCCAGCAGCGGGACTAGTCCCGGGGAGCTGTTTTTT.

This clonotype was counted at least ten times. The chain uses TRBV21-1 and TRBJ2-2; TRBD1, the D gene given by the table, was not confirmed from the DNA. TRBV21-1 is labeled a pseudogene. The CDR3 totals 20 residues. CDR3 bases: TGTGCCAGCAGCATTGTCCCGGTCGACGTGGGGAAAAAGAACACCGGGGAGCTGTTTTTT. Translation: CASSIVPVDVGKKNTGELFF.